This entry is about one T cell receptor (beta chain). This sequence may be a read error, since a much larger clone differs from it by one base. The data were obtained in a study of CD8+CD57+ T cells in acquired aplastic anemia. The germline V and J ends were trimmed by 6 bases and 2 bases, with 11 bases remaining between them. The CDR3 has 14 amino acids. CDR1 and CDR2 (germline): LNHDA, SQIVND (reference sequence). Only patients with CD8+CD57+ cell expansion on flow cytometry were chosen for sequencing. Profiling that covered TCR beta VDJ and CDR3 relied on genomic DNA as its template. Each CDR3 protein gets one entry after TCRdb re-called the reads with MiXCR. The data show about 200,000 distinct CDR3 sequences, less than 60% seen once.

The TCR was taken from a human donor with aplastic anemia. Sequenced material: sorted CD4+, CD8+, or CD8+CD57+ T cells (not recorded which) from PBMCs. V and J are TRBV19 and TRBJ1-5; no definite D call. CDR3 nucleotide sequence: TGTGCCAGTAGACGGGTTGGGGGCAATCAGCCCCAGCATTTT. This encodes CASRRVGGNQPQHF. Full variable domain (missing parts from reference TRBV19 and TRBJ1-5): DGGITQSPKYLFRKEGQNVTLSCEQNLNHDAMYWYRQDPGQGLRLIYYSQIVNDFQKGDIAEGYSVSREKKESFPLTVTSAQKNPTAFYLCASRRVGGNQPQHFGDGTRLSIL.